This T cell receptor beta chain was captured in a study of OX40 agonist ivuxolimab in advanced cancers. Germline V gene data show CDR1 as MNHEY and CDR2 as SMNVEV (reference sequence). The CDR3 is 14 amino acids. The V and J ends lost 5 bases and 5 bases respectively, with 14 bases between them. This table comes from immunoSEQ multiplex PCR, and its TCRdb copy is limited to in-frame clones, with some not included. The sample shows some 83,000 clones, more than 85% of them seen only once. This chain uses TRBV27 with TRBJ2-3; D may be TRBD2 (6 bases). The sequence derives from an adult with an advanced solid tumor such as melanoma, head and neck, liver or kidney cancer. The starting material was CD4+ or CD8+ T cells sorted from blood, obtained in a trial of the OX40 agonist ivuxolimab. The CDR3 is CASSPEIGGDTQYF. The CDR3 region has the DNA TGTGCCAGCAGTCCCGAGATCGGGGGAGATACGCAGTATTTT.